The TCR beta chain under discussion was sequenced for a study of identifying expanded T cells in peripheral blood. In its sample, this clone was seen a few times. The table came from immunoSEQ multiplex PCR; TCRdb's copy has only in-frame clones and leaves some out. The sample shows about 52,000 clones, roughly 82% of them seen only once. With 2 bases removed from V and 0 bases from J, the gap between germline ends came to 15 bases. This CDR3 contains 17 residues. Germline CDR1 reads SGHVS; CDR2 reads FQNEAQ. Sequenced sample: blood. The rearrangement links TRBV7-8 to TRBJ2-3; TRBD2 is a possible D gene (5 bases). This clonotype originated in a person between 18 and 75 years old in good health. The CDR3 DNA is TGTGCCAGCAGCTTATATGCAAGCGGAACTAGCACAGATACGCAGTATTTT. Its translation: CASSLYASGTSTDTQYF.